What follows are 18 T cell receptor beta chains derived from one specimen sequenced in a study of neurological immune-mediated disorders. Using its own MiXCR run on the 5' RACE reads, TCRdb lists one record per CDR3 protein. The sample consists of tens of thousands of distinct CDR3 sequences, around 2.6% of them appearing once. The specimen sequenced was PBMCs. The receptors were sampled from a woman in her twenties or thirties with multiple sclerosis.

This clonotype was recorded at least ten times. An end of the junction does not agree with germline; a read error may underlie this. The chain joins TRBV12-3 or TRBV12-4 to TRBJ1-6, with unresolved D. The CDR3 is 9 amino acids. CDR3 sequence: CASSPPIRF. CDR3 in DNA: TGTGCCAGCAGTCCCCCCATCCGCTTT.

This clonotype appeared many times. This sequence joins TRBV7-9 and TRBJ1-1; D unclear. Germline V gene data show CDR1 as SEHNR and CDR2 as FQNEAQ (reference sequence). V was trimmed by 8 bases and J by 2 bases, leaving 6 bases between them. CDR3 length: 11 amino acids. The CDR3, as DNA: TGTGCCAGCCGCAGCAACACTGAAGCTTTCTTT. Translation: CASRSNTEAFF. Based on the CDR3 plus reference TRBV7-9 and TRBJ1-1, the full variable domain is DTGVSQNPRHKITKRGQNVTFRCDPISEHNRLYWYRQTLGQGPEFLTYFQNEAQLEKSRLLSDRFSAERPKGSFSTLEIQRTEQGDSAMYLCASRSNTEAFFGQGTRLTVV.

This clonotype has ten or more counts. The chain combines TRBV3-1 with TRBJ2-7; 8 bases fit TRBD1. The CDR3 is 14 amino acids. From germline, CDR1 is LGHDT and CDR2 YNNKEL (reference sequence). J gave up 2 bases and V 5 bases, and 5 bases lay outside the gene matches. The CDR3 region is CASSKQGVPYEQYF. The CDR3 DNA sequence: TGTGCCAGCAGCAAACAGGGGGTACCCTACGAGCAGTACTTC.

This clonotype was recorded at least ten times. The chain recombines TRBV7-9 with TRBJ2-1; 7 bases agree with TRBD2. J lost 6 bases, V lost 4 bases, and 12 bases had no gene match. This CDR3 comprises 16 residues. Germline lookup yields CDR1 SEHNR and CDR2 FQNEAQ (reference sequence). DNA for the CDR3: TGTGCCAGCAGCTCACACCGGGACTACAAGCGCAATGAGCAGTTCTTC. Its translation is CASSSHRDYKRNEQFF.

This clonotype appeared many times. This chain joins TRBV25-1 and TRBJ2-7, with D perhaps TRBD2 (6 bases). This CDR3 contains 15 residues. Trimming shortened V by 1 base and J by 0 bases, and 10 bases separated the two germline ends. In germline, CDR1 is MGHDK, CDR2 SYGVNS. The CDR3 loop is CASSESGRSSYEQYF. The CDR3 coding sequence is TGTGCCAGCAGTGAATCAGGGAGGAGCTCCTACGAGCAGTACTTC.

This clonotype was seen ten or more times. The chain links TRBV7-9 to TRBJ1-2; 8 positions match TRBD1. The CDR3 covers 14 residues. Germline V gene sequence: CDR1 SEHNR, CDR2 FQNEAQ (reference sequence). J was trimmed by 8 bases and V by 5 bases; bases with no gene match: 10. The CDR3 is CASSPSGQGRGYTF. CDR3 coding DNA: TGTGCCAGCAGCCCCTCAGGACAGGGCAGGGGCTACACCTTC.

This clonotype showed up many times. The chain couples TRBV5-1 to TRBJ2-5, with D perhaps TRBD1 (5 bases). The length of the CDR3 is 14 residues. V was trimmed by 0 bases and J by 3 bases, leaving 9 bases between them. Germline values: CDR1 SGHRS, CDR2 YFSETQ. CDR3 DNA: TGCGCCAGCAGCTTGGTGTCGACAGAAGAGACCCAGTACTTC. It codes for CASSLVSTEETQYF.

This clonotype was seen repeatedly, ten times or more. The genes are TRBV15 and TRBJ1-3; D perhaps matches TRBD1 (5 bases). CDR3 size: 16 residues. CDR1 is LNHNV and CDR2 is YYDKDF in the germline V gene (reference sequence). The V end lost 0 bases, the J end lost 1 base, and 10 bases lay between the germline ends. The CDR3 reads CATSRDAGRSGNTIYF. The CDR3 bases are TGTGCCACCAGCAGAGATGCGGGGCGTTCTGGAAACACCATATATTTT.

A few counts support this clonotype. The genes are TRBV12-3 or TRBV12-4 and TRBJ2-7, with D uncertain. V was shortened by 9 bases and J by 5 bases, with 14 bases between the two germline ends. The CDR3 consists of 12 residues. The chain's CDR3 is CASGVFLNEQYF. The CDR3 nucleotides are TGTGCCAGTGGGGTTTTTCTAAACGAGCAGTACTTC.

This rearrangement joins TRBV4-1 to TRBJ2-1; no definite D call. Germline V gene sequence: CDR1 MGHRA, CDR2 YSYEKL. V lost 3 bases and J 9 bases, leaving 6 bases between the germline ends. The CDR3 length is 11 residues. The CDR3 DNA sequence: TGCGCCAGCAGCCATGGCGTTGAGCAGTTCTTC. Translation: CASSHGVEQFF.

This clonotype showed up many times. This sequence joins TRBV7-8 and TRBJ1-2; D is possibly TRBD1 (6 bases). Germline CDR1 reads SGHVS; CDR2 reads FQNEAQ. Trimming cost V 5 bases and J 3 bases, with 16 bases left between them. This CDR3 has 15 residues. This CDR3 is CASSATGSGYYGYTF. CDR3 nucleotides: TGTGCCAGCAGCGCCACAGGGTCGGGGTACTATGGCTACACCTTC. The full variable domain, in which reference TRBV7-8 and TRBJ1-2 provide the parts outside the CDR3, is GAGVSQSPRYKVAKRGQDVALRCDPISGHVSLFWYQQALGQGPEFLTYFQNEAQLDKSGLPSDRFFAERPEGSVSTLKIQRTQQEDSAVYLCASSATGSGYYGYTFGSGTRLTVV.

This clonotype occurred many times. The J gene is TRBJ2-3, the V gene TRBV6-2 or TRBV6-3; 7 bases map to TRBD1. Germline V lookup: CDR1 MNHEY, CDR2 SVGEGT. J was trimmed by 6 bases and V by 6 bases; bases with no gene match: 6. There are 13 residues in the CDR3. CDR3 in amino acids: CASRHRGVDTQYF. The DNA for the CDR3 is TGTGCCAGCAGACACAGGGGAGTGGATACGCAGTATTTT.

In its sample, this clonotype was seen many times. The chain uses TRBV20-1 and TRBJ2-1, with TRBD2 identical over 9 bases. CDR1 and CDR2 (germline): DFQATT, SNEGSKA (reference sequence). Germline trimming cut 3 bases from V and 8 bases from J; bases unmatched to any gene: 5. The CDR3 has 13 residues. The CDR3, as DNA: TGCAGTGCTAGCGGCGGGAGGGCTTATGAGCAGTTCTTC. It encodes CSASGGRAYEQFF.

This clonotype was seen ten or more times. This chain links TRBV12-3 or TRBV12-4 with TRBJ1-3; 7 bases match TRBD1. This CDR3 has 16 amino acids. The V and J ends lost 6 bases and 0 bases, in that order; junction bases with no gene match: 8. CDR3 sequence: CASSPETGFSGNTIYF. Here the CDR3 DNA reads TGTGCCAGCAGCCCAGAGACAGGGTTCTCTGGAAACACCATATATTTT.

This clonotype came up many times. The J gene is TRBJ2-3, the V gene TRBV20-1, with 7 bases aligning to TRBD2. CDR1 is DFQATT, CDR2 SNEGSKA, per germline (reference sequence). This CDR3 is 13 amino acids long. With V trimmed by 6 bases and J by 7 bases, 10 bases remained unmatched. CDR3 residues: CSAQFGGRNTQYF. The CDR3 DNA follows: TGCAGTGCCCAGTTTGGCGGGAGAAATACGCAGTATTTT.

This clonotype was seen repeatedly, ten times or more. The chain joins TRBV6-5 to TRBJ2-5; D is possibly TRBD2 (5 bases). The CDR3 is 15 amino acids. The ends were cut back, 5 bases at V and 5 bases at J, with 18 bases in the middle. Germline lookup yields CDR1 MNHEY and CDR2 SVGAGI. CDR3 bases: TGTGCCAGCAGTCACGCAGGAGGACGGAGTGAGACCCAGTACTTC. Its protein product is CASSHAGGRSETQYF.

This clonotype was found many times. This rearrangement joins TRBV20-1 to TRBJ2-1; 11 bases map to TRBD2. Unmatched junction bases numbered 8, after V lost 6 bases and J lost 4 bases. CDR1 DFQATT and CDR2 SNEGSKA come from the germline V gene (reference sequence). The CDR3 sequence is 15 residues long. This CDR3 reads CSARPGTSGYNEQFF. CDR3 bases: TGCAGTGCCAGACCCGGGACTAGCGGTTACAATGAGCAGTTCTTC.

In its sample, this clonotype was seen many times. The J gene is TRBJ2-1, the V gene TRBV10-3; 12 bases line up with TRBD1. CDR1 and CDR2 from the germline V gene are ENHRY and SYGVKD. Trimming cost V 8 bases and J 7 bases; bases outside gene matches: 9. This CDR3 comprises 15 residues. DNA for the CDR3: TGTGCCATCGGGGACGGGACAGGGGGCATGAATGAGCAGTTCTTC. Translated, it gives CAIGDGTGGMNEQFF.